This entry lists 29 T cell receptor beta chains sequenced from one sample in a study of long-term antiretroviral therapy in people with HIV. Researchers ran immunoSEQ v3.0 at survey level. Clones were sequenced by immunoSEQ multiplex PCR, and TCRdb holds only the in-frame ones, with some missing. The table has under 35,000 clones, about 90% seen once. The sequenced sample was unsorted PBMCs, obtained 1.1 years after starting antiretroviral therapy. Receptors were obtained from a man aged 18 to 29 with HIV.

The genes are TRBV2 and TRBJ1-4, with TRBD1 identical over 8 bases. The germline V gene encodes CDR1 SNHLY and CDR2 FYNNEI. CDR3 length equals 16 residues. The V segment lost 6 bases and the J segment 7 bases; nucleotides outside the gene matches: 13. The CDR3 protein is CASSPRQGLRGEKLFF. The CDR3 nucleotides read TGTGCCAGCAGCCCCCGACAGGGGCTGAGGGGTGAAAAACTGTTTTTT.

The genes are TRBV5-1 and TRBJ1-1, with 12 bases lining up with TRBD1. Germline values: CDR1 SGHRS, CDR2 YFSETQ. The V and J ends lost 5 bases and 4 bases, in that order; junction bases with no gene match: 9. This CDR3 has 16 residues. CDR3 sequence: CASSLSGTGGRTEAFF. CDR3 nucleotide sequence: TGCGCCAGCAGTCTTTCCGGGACAGGGGGCCGCACTGAAGCTTTCTTT. The variable domain in full, with the rest retrieved from reference TRBV5-1 and TRBJ1-1, is KAGVTQTPRYLIKTRGQQVTLSCSPISGHRSVSWYQQTPGQGLQFLFEYFSETQRNKGNFPGRFSGRQFSNSRSEMNVSTLELGDSALYLCASSLSGTGGRTEAFFGQGTRLTVV.

The chain carries TRBV13 and TRBJ2-5; the D is unclear. Germline CDR1 reads PRHDT; CDR2 reads FYEKMQ (reference sequence). Trimming took 1 base from V and 2 from J, leaving 8 bases between them. This CDR3 comprises 14 residues. The CDR3 DNA reads as TGTGCCAGCAGCTTAGATGTGGATCAAGAGACCCAGTACTTC. This translates into CASSLDVDQETQYF. Complete variable domain (other parts from reference TRBV13 and TRBJ2-5): AAGVIQSPRHLIKEKRETATLKCYPIPRHDTVYWYQQGPGQDPQFLISFYEKMQSDKGSIPDRFSAQQFSDYHSELNMSSLELGDSALYFCASSLDVDQETQYFGPGTRLLVL.

The chain is built from TRBV6-1 and TRBJ2-3; no clear D. Trimming shortened V by 3 bases and J by 2 bases, and 12 bases separated the two germline ends. Germline V gene lookup returns CDR1 MNHNS and CDR2 SASEGT. This CDR3 is built from 15 residues. CDR3 bases: TGTGCCAGCAGTGAGGTTTCCGTTTCCACAGATACGCAGTATTTT. Protein product: CASSEVSVSTDTQYF.

The rearrangement joins TRBV4-1 to TRBJ2-7, with 9 positions matching TRBD1. Unmatched junction bases numbered 4, after V lost 2 bases and J lost 2 bases. There are 15 residues in the CDR3. CDR1 is MGHRA and CDR2 is YSYEKL in the germline V gene. The CDR3 protein is CASSQPGQGAYEQYF. The CDR3 bases are TGCGCCAGCAGCCAACCGGGACAGGGCGCCTACGAGCAGTACTTC.

The rearrangement uses TRBV11-2 and TRBJ2-2; 13 bases agree with TRBD2. From germline, CDR1 is SGHAT and CDR2 FQNNGV. The V and J ends lost 4 bases and 10 bases, in that order; junction bases with no gene match: 12. CDR3 length equals 17 residues. CDR3 sequence: CASSYHPGLAGAEELFF. DNA of the CDR3: TGTGCCAGCAGCTACCACCCAGGACTAGCGGGAGCGGAGGAGCTGTTTTTT.

The V call is TRBV18, the J call TRBJ1-5; D remains unclear. The V gene lost 1 base and the J gene lost 7 bases, with 8 bases spanning the gap. Germline CDR1 reads KGHSH; CDR2 reads LQKENI. This CDR3 is built from 13 residues. The CDR3 sequence is CASSPQGYQPQHF. DNA of the CDR3: TGTGCCAGCTCACCACAGGGATACCAGCCCCAGCATTTT.

This clone was seen more than once but under ten times. V and J are TRBV5-6 and TRBJ2-1; TRBD2 aligns across 8 bases. Germline CDR1 reads SGHDT; CDR2 reads YYEEEE. There are 15 residues in the CDR3. The trim removed 3 bases at V and 7 bases at J, leaving 9 bases unmatched. The CDR3 region has the DNA TGTGCCAGCAGCTCACCGGGGGGGAAAGGTAATGAGCAGTTCTTC. It is translated as CASSSPGGKGNEQFF.

The rearrangement joins TRBV30 to TRBJ2-5; D perhaps matches TRBD1 (6 bases). The CDR3 consists of 12 residues. V was shortened by 7 bases and J by 5 bases, with 14 bases between the two germline ends. Germline lookup yields CDR1 GTSNPN and CDR2 SVGIG (reference sequence). The CDR3 nucleotides read TGTGCCTCGAGGGGGAGTAAGGAGACCCAGTACTTC. This sequence encodes CASRGSKETQYF.

The V gene is TRBV6-1, the J gene TRBJ2-3; D is unclear. The ends were cut back, 7 bases at V and 1 base at J, with 9 bases in the middle. Germline CDR1 reads MNHNS; CDR2 reads SASEGT. This CDR3 comprises 13 residues. As DNA, the CDR3 is TGTGCCAGCACGAGAATCCGCACAGATACGCAGTATTTT. It encodes CASTRIRTDTQYF.

The chain links TRBV27 to TRBJ2-7, with D hard to call. The V end lost 4 bases, the J end lost 3 bases, and 13 bases lay between the germline ends. CDR1 is MNHEY and CDR2 is SMNVEV in the germline V gene (reference sequence). This CDR3 has 14 amino acids. The CDR3 DNA follows: TGTGCCAGCAGTTCTCGTCCGCTCCTCTACGAGCAGTACTTC. Protein: CASSSRPLLYEQYF.

This chain links TRBV28 with TRBJ1-1; TRBD1 might be the D (5 bases). V lost 6 bases and J 0 bases, leaving 17 bases between the germline ends. Germline lookup yields CDR1 MDHEN and CDR2 SYDVKM. The CDR3 loop spans 16 amino acids. CDR3: CASRPPGPPVNTEAFF. The CDR3 bases are TGTGCCAGCAGGCCCCCGGGACCGCCTGTGAACACTGAAGCTTTCTTT.

The chain links TRBV7-8 to TRBJ2-7, with TRBD2 identical over 11 bases. The junction had 3 bases not matched to a gene; V was cut back by 5 bases and J by 0 bases. This CDR3 contains 15 residues. Germline CDR1 is SGHVS and CDR2 is FQNEAQ. CDR3 amino acids: CASSQLAGASYEQYF. DNA for the CDR3: TGTGCCAGCAGCCAACTAGCGGGAGCCTCCTACGAGCAGTACTTC. Complete variable domain (other parts from reference TRBV7-8 and TRBJ2-7): GAGVSQSPRYKVAKRGQDVALRCDPISGHVSLFWYQQALGQGPEFLTYFQNEAQLDKSGLPSDRFFAERPEGSVSTLKIQRTQQEDSAVYLCASSQLAGASYEQYFGPGTRLTVT.

The V gene is TRBV19, the J gene TRBJ1-1; a possible D gene is TRBD1 (5 bases). V shed 1 base and J shed 2 bases, with 17 bases lying between them. The CDR3 is 17 residues long. The germline gives CDR1 LNHDA, CDR2 SQIVND (reference sequence). CDR3 sequence: CASSIGERAGFNTEAFF. CDR3 DNA sequence: TGTGCCAGTAGTATAGGGGAACGGGCAGGGTTCAACACTGAAGCTTTCTTT.

J is TRBJ2-1 and V is TRBV6-5; the D is unclear. Germline assignment: CDR1 MNHEY and CDR2 SVGAGI. This CDR3 is built from 12 residues. V lost 4 bases, J lost 9 bases, and 10 bases lay in between. Written as DNA, the CDR3 is TGTGCCAGCAGTTCTGGTGCCAGTGAGCAGTTCTTC. Amino acids: CASSSGASEQFF.

The chain has TRBV5-5 and TRBJ1-3, with no clear D. The CDR3 has 15 amino acids. Germline CDR1 reads SGHKS; CDR2 reads YYEKEE (reference sequence). The V gene lost 0 bases and the J gene lost 0 bases, with 7 bases spanning the gap. The CDR3 loop reads CASSLEQSSGNTIYF. The CDR3 nucleotides are TGTGCCAGCAGCTTGGAGCAGAGCTCTGGAAACACCATATATTTT.

V and J are TRBV5-4 and TRBJ2-2, with TRBD2 as a possible D gene (6 bases). This CDR3 has 15 amino acids. CDR1 and CDR2 from the germline V gene are SGHNT and YYREEE (reference sequence). The V and J ends lost 4 bases and 4 bases respectively, with 14 bases between them. CDR3 nucleotide sequence: TGTGCCAGCAGCCCCGGGACTCGACTCACCGGGGAGCTGTTTTTT. Translated: CASSPGTRLTGELFF. The full variable domain, rest sourced from reference TRBV5-4 and TRBJ2-2, is ETGVTQSPTHLIKTRGQQVTLRCSSQSGHNTVSWYQQALGQGPQFIFQYYREEENGRGNFPPRFSGLQFPNYSSELNVNALELDDSALYLCASSPGTRLTGELFFGEGSRLTVL.

CDR3: CASSLDEWLVVGNTIYF. Written as DNA, the CDR3 is TGTGCCAGCAGCTTAGATGAATGGCTTGTGGTAGGAAACACCATATATTTT. The chain couples TRBV11-3 to TRBJ1-3; D is ambiguous. This CDR3 spans 17 amino acids. Between the trimmed V and J ends, which lost 0 bases and 4 bases, there was a span of 16 bases. CDR1 is SGHNT and CDR2 is YENEEA in the germline V gene.

This chain links TRBV18 with TRBJ2-7, with TRBD1 as a possible D gene (7 bases). Per germline, CDR1 KGHSH and CDR2 LQKENI. Trimming cost V 5 bases and J 3 bases, with 17 bases left between them. The CDR3 contains 15 residues. Written as DNA, the CDR3 is TGTGCCAGCTCATCCGGAGGGGGCCTTTACTACGAGCAGTACTTC. This sequence encodes CASSSGGGLYYEQYF.

The chain employs TRBV7-9 and TRBJ2-3; D is unclear. Trimming took off 1 base at V and 2 bases at J, with 7 bases between the two ends. The CDR3 has 14 amino acids. Germline V gene sequence: CDR1 SEHNR, CDR2 FQNEAQ (reference sequence). The CDR3 region is CASSLVGVTDTQYF. In DNA, the CDR3 is TGTGCCAGCAGCTTAGTTGGGGTCACAGATACGCAGTATTTT.

This rearrangement joins TRBV15 to TRBJ1-2; D ambiguous. Trimming pared 0 bases from V and 5 bases from J, leaving 13 bases between. This CDR3 has 15 residues. CDR1 is LNHNV, CDR2 YYDKDF, per germline (reference sequence). The CDR3 spells CATSRETGVSYGYTF. Written as DNA, the CDR3 is TGTGCCACCAGCAGAGAAACCGGCGTCAGTTATGGCTACACCTTC.

CDR3 sequence (DNA): TGTGCCAGCAGCGGCCCCCTACAGGAGGGCCCAATGGGCTACACCTTC. This translates into CASSGPLQEGPMGYTF. The chain couples TRBV9 to TRBJ1-2, with D maybe TRBD1 (5 bases). The ends were cut back, 3 bases at V and 8 bases at J, with 23 bases in the middle. Germline V lookup: CDR1 SGDLS, CDR2 YYNGEE. The CDR3 length is 16 residues. The whole variable domain, filled in from reference TRBV9 and TRBJ1-2, reads DSGVTQTPKHLITATGQRVTLRCSPRSGDLSVYWYQQSLDQGLQFLIQYYNGEERAKGNILERFSAQQFPDLHSELNLSSLELGDSALYFCASSGPLQEGPMGYTFGSGTRLTVV.

The CDR3 sequence is CASGRPGIYEQYF. In nucleotides, the CDR3 is TGTGCCAGCGGACGGCCGGGGATATACGAGCAGTACTTC. This chain uses TRBV2 with TRBJ2-7; D possibly corresponds to TRBD2 (5 bases). The CDR3 is 13 amino acids. V gave up 8 bases and J gave up 4 bases, with 15 bases separating them. The germline CDR1 and CDR2 sequences are SNHLY and FYNNEI.

The CDR3, as DNA: TGTGCCAGCAGCACCACAGGGGTGGATGAGCAGTTCTTC. Translation gives CASSTTGVDEQFF. The V gene is TRBV5-4, the J gene TRBJ2-1; 7 bases agree with TRBD1. Unmatched junction bases numbered 6, after V lost 4 bases and J lost 8 bases. The germline V gene encodes CDR1 SGHNT and CDR2 YYREEE (reference sequence). The CDR3 is 13 amino acids.

The rearrangement uses TRBV7-9 and TRBJ1-4; D is uncertain. The CDR3 has 16 residues. CDR1 is SEHNR and CDR2 is FQNEAQ in the germline V gene (reference sequence). V was trimmed by 5 bases and J by 1 base, leaving 14 bases between them. The CDR3 loop is CASSPVGGRTNEKLFF. In DNA, the CDR3 is TGTGCCAGCAGCCCCGTGGGTGGTAGAACTAATGAAAAACTGTTTTTT.

This chain joins TRBV7-2 and TRBJ1-1; D ambiguous. The CDR3 loop spans 13 amino acids. Germline-derived CDR1 and CDR2 are SGHTA and FQGNSA. V was shortened by 3 bases and J by 10 bases, with 15 bases between the two germline ends. CDR3 loop: CASSFKRVEGAFF. The CDR3 DNA follows: TGTGCCAGCAGCTTCAAGCGGGTAGAAGGAGCTTTCTTT.

In this sample, this clone turned up once. This rearrangement joins TRBV6-6 to TRBJ1-5; 8 nucleotides line up with TRBD1. CDR3 length: 13 amino acids. Germline V gives CDR1 MNHNY, CDR2 SVGAGI (reference sequence). The ends lost 6 bases at V and 7 bases at J; junction bases unmatched: 5. CDR3 sequence (DNA): TGTGCCAGCAGCCCAGGGGGCTCACAGCCCCAGCATTTT. It is translated as CASSPGGSQPQHF.

The chain couples TRBV6-1 to TRBJ1-5; 7 positions agree with TRBD1. From germline, CDR1 is MNHNS and CDR2 SASEGT. The CDR3 has 13 residues. Trimming cost V 4 bases and J 7 bases; bases outside gene matches: 4. CDR3 DNA sequence: TGTGCCAGCAGTGTGAACAGGGGCCAGCCCCAGCATTTT. Protein product: CASSVNRGQPQHF.

This chain links TRBV28 with TRBJ1-1; D gene uncertain. Germline V gene data show CDR1 as MDHEN and CDR2 as SYDVKM. The CDR3 totals 13 residues. Trimming took off 1 base at V and 6 bases at J, with 9 bases between the two ends. This chain's CDR3 is CASSLSAPAEAFF. CDR3 bases: TGTGCCAGCAGTTTATCTGCACCCGCTGAAGCTTTCTTT.